This T cell receptor beta chain was recorded in a study of shared clonotypes between healthy human individuals (dated by TCRdb to about 2020). With regard to the full study: The cohort comprised a couple of women and a few men aged 18 to 49 years. Blood TCR repertoires of five healthy adults were deeply sequenced to estimate repertoire size and the extent of clonotype sharing between individuals. Per donor, three plates each were used for CD4 naive and CD4 memory, two for CD8 naive, and one for CD8 memory. To increase sequencing depth and limit assay-specific biases, different laboratories used diverse techniques to prepare libraries and sequence TCR repertoires. Leukapheresis yielded between about 0.9 and 10 billion PBMCs per donor.

The CDR3 spans 16 residues, from the cysteine through the phenylalanine. CDR3 DNA is the only sequence kept; it has 48 bases, read in frame from the first base. The germline V gene supplies CDR1 MDHEN and CDR2 SYDVKM. V trim: 6 bases; J trim: 4 bases; unmatched bases: 12. The donors were healthy, HIV-negative adults who had no recently reported acute infections or vaccinations. Every donor was a Caucasian adult living in Nashville, Tennessee, USA. CD4+ T cells were enriched through magnetic negative selection, after which naive cells were positively selected on CD45RA and the remaining negative fraction served as the memory subset. Blood was collected by leukapheresis, and PBMCs were isolated by Ficoll-Histopaque density gradient centrifugation and then cryopreserved in liquid nitrogen vapor phase. Analytical flow cytometry was used to check the purity and quantity of every magnetically sorted T cell population. Each sorted fraction had its genomic DNA isolated and then quantified by UV absorbance on a Nanodrop 2000c.

Broader findings and caveats from the paper: Even with the large sequencing depth, rarefaction of the sorted-subset datasets indicated that sequencing was incomplete. Because the study included a small number of donors, the genetic and exposure-history diversity represented was limited. Pairwise subsampling indicated that sequencing depth was expected to affect the degree of clonotype sharing among donors. Larger estimated clonotype richness was generally found for naive subsets than for memory subsets. When a handful of donors were compared, the shared fraction of clonotypes was around 5% for naive CD4, around 4% for naive CD8, 2% to 2.5% for memory CD4, and 0.35% to 0.5% for memory CD8. Sampling was restricted to blood, and TCR repertoires in tissues likely differ from the TCR repertoires found in blood. Compared with non-shared clonotypes, clonotypes shared by all four sorted-subset donors had higher generation probabilities.

Details on this clone: It lacks a known antigen. The record has no base qualities; no much larger clone is one base away.

Using the deep immunoSEQ assay, multiplex PCR amplified TCR CDR3 regions from genomic DNA. Extracted genomic DNA from each cell subset was spread evenly across all wells of several immunoSEQ 96-well plates, with each plate serving as a replicate. Each replicate PCR for sorted subsets received 200 ng genomic DNA, equal to about 29,000 T cell genomes. Purified libraries were quantified with a Qubit 3.0 fluorometer, sized on a Bioanalyzer 2100, and re-quantified with the KAPA Library Quantification kit. A separate single-read 150-cycle Illumina NextSeq 550 flow cell was used to sequence each immunoSEQ 96-well plate. From the authors' description of their analysis: Because the immunoSEQ output included only junctional sequences and no quality scores, the filtering could not be the same as the filtering used for full-length reads. To assign V/J genes and CDR3, sequences were annotated using PyIR, a Python wrapper for IgBLAST v1.9, with IMGT germline references. Reads were filtered out if the reads had weak V/J assignments (E-value above 1e-6), no CDR3, stop codons, out-of-frame junctions, or ambiguous translated residues. V3J clonotypes were defined by identical inferred V gene, J gene, and CDR3 amino acid sequence. The percentage overlap between two repertoires was calculated by dividing the number of shared unique clonotypes by the size of the smaller repertoire. Richness of each repertoire was evaluated using RTK rarefaction, the Chao1 estimator, and Recon v2.1 estimates of unobserved clonotypes. Generation probabilities were computed with OLGA for all TCRbeta clonotypes obtained by the gDNA method from a handful of donors. TCRdb re-hosts the immuneACCESS table, in-frame sequences only. Its copies lack some clones; in the studies checked, an unresolved V gene accounts for under half of them, and the cause for the rest is not known. That table is the source of V, J and clone size, and D and trimming were worked out from the DNA. The sample has 1.6 million or so clones on record, roughly 96% of them singletons. Jointly, the top ten make up roughly 1.2% of the sample.

The V and J segments used are TRBV28 and TRBJ1-5; the central 7 bases match TRBD1. The sequencing input was naive CD4+ T cells sorted from blood. What the cell subset or site label conveys for this sample: CD45RA+ positively selected. This sequence was found in a man younger than 40 in good health. CDR3 protein: CASSATGILKNQPQHF. The sequenced DNA is TGTGCCAGCAGCGCGACAGGGATCCTCAAAAATCAGCCCCAGCATTTT.